This entry features one T cell receptor (beta chain) sequence. CDR1 and CDR2 (germline): MNHNS, SASEGT. V trimming: 3 bases; J trimming: 6 bases; junction bases outside the gene matches: 8. The CDR3 consists of 16 residues. This entry comes from a study of cytomegalovirus exposure and HLA in healthy donors. Researchers ran the PCR with 60 Vbeta and 13 Jbeta primers. Only in-frame clones appear in the TCRdb table, and some are missing; sequencing was by immunoSEQ multiplex PCR. The table shows 100,000 to 150,000 clones, with over 60% occurring only once. The clonotype originates from a woman aged 60 to 75 in good health and CMV-seropositive. V and J are TRBV6-1 and TRBJ1-4; the match to TRBD1 covers 9 bases. The sample consisted of PBMCs. The CDR3 region is CASSETHRGRDEKLFF. The CDR3 DNA reads as TGTGCCAGCAGTGAGACGCACAGGGGGCGAGATGAAAAACTGTTTTTT.